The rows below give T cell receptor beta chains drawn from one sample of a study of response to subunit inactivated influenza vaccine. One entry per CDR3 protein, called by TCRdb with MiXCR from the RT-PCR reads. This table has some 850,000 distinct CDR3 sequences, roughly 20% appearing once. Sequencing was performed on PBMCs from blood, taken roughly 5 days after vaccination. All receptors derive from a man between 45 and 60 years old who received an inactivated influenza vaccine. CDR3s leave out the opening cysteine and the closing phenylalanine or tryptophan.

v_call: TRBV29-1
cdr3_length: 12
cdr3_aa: SVVSGHLNTEAF

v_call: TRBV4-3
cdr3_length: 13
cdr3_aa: ASSQDVQLNEKLF

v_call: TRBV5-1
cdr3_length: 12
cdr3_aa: ASSSEIEWETQY

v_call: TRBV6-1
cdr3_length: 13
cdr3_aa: ASSRPGLVSYEQY

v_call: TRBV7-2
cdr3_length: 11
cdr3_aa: ASSQVWEARYT

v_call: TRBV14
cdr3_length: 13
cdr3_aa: ASSQDLSRVYEQY

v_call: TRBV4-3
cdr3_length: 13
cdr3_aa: ASSQGLVGTGELF

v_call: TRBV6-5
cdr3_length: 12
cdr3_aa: ASSFTGIGQPQH

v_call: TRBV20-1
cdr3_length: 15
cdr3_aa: SASPYRGLSSYNEQF

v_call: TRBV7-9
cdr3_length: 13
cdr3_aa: ASSHPYRAQETQY

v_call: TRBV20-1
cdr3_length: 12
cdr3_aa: SAREGTSTDTQY